This note documents a single TCR beta chain sequence. Antigen unknown. Time point denoted: peripheral blood 6 weeks after treatment start. Generated by immunoSEQ multiplex PCR, the TCRdb table keeps only in-frame clones and is missing some. The repertoire holds 35,000 to 50,000 clones, with about 83% as singletons. The junction had 4 bases not matched to a gene; V was cut back by 6 bases and J by 5 bases. The germline gives CDR1 LNHDA, CDR2 SQIVND (reference sequence). CDR3 size: 15 residues. The data were obtained in a study of PD-L1 blockade in urothelial cancer. Study-level information: Intravenous atezolizumab, 1,200 mg every 3 weeks, was begun by patients around 2014. Blood-derived samples held a median roughly 150,000 T cells. Study-level points and caveats: Tumor-linked clones in blood grew more by 3 weeks in durable-benefit patients.

The TCR originated in a man aged 55 to 70 with urothelial cancer. The chain employs TRBV19 and TRBJ2-1; TRBD2 aligns across 13 bases. The sample consisted of PBMCs, taken around atezolizumab (anti-PD-L1) treatment. CDR3 DNA sequence: TGTGCCAGTAGACTAGCGGGGGGGCCTCACAATGAGCAGTTCTTC. Its translation is CASRLAGGPHNEQFF.